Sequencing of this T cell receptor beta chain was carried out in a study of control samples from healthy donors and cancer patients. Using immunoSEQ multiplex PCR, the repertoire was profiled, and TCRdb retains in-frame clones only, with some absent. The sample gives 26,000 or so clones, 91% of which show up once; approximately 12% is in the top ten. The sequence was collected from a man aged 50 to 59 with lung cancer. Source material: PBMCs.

This chain's CDR3 is CASSGTGAGAKNIQYF. The CDR3 DNA reads TGTGCCAGCAGCGGGACAGGGGCTGGCGCCAAAAACATTCAGTACTTC. The chain is built from TRBV6-2 or TRBV6-3 and TRBJ2-4, with TRBD1 identical over 10 bases. The V gene's germline CDR1 is MNHEY and CDR2 SVGEGT. This CDR3 spans 16 amino acids. V lost 6 bases and J lost 1; bases outside the gene matches: 6.